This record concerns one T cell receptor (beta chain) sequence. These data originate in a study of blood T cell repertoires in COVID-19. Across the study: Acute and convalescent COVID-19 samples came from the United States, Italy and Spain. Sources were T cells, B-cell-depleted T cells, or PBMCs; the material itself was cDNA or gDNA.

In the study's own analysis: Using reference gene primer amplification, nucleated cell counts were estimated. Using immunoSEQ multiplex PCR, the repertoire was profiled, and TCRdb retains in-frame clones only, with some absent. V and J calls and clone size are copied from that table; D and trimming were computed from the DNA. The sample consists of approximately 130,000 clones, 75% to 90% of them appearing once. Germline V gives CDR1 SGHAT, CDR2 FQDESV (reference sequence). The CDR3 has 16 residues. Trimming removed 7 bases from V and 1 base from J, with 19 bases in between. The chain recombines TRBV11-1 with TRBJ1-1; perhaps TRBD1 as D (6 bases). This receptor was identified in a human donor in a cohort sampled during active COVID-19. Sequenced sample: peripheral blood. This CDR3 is CASNFGGARGNTEAFF. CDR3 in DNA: TGTGCCAGCAACTTCGGTGGGGCCAGGGGGAACACTGAAGCTTTCTTT.